The sequence of this T cell receptor (beta chain) was determined in a study of blood T cell repertoires in COVID-19. Profiled with immunoSEQ multiplex PCR; TCRdb holds only in-frame clones, not every one. The table has approximately 190,000 clones, around 83% seen once. Germline loops: CDR1 SGHVS, CDR2 FQNEAQ. V lost 8 bases and J lost 8, with 13 bases in between. The CDR3 runs to 12 residues. Specimen: PBMCs or T cells enriched from blood (not recorded which). The V and J genes are TRBV7-8 and TRBJ2-1; D call uncertain. The receptor comes from a woman aged 40-49 years in a cohort exposed to, infected with or recovered from COVID-19 (not recorded which). The DNA for the CDR3 is TGTGCCAGCGTCCCCTTTTCCCATGAGCAGTTCTTC. This gives the protein CASVPFSHEQFF.